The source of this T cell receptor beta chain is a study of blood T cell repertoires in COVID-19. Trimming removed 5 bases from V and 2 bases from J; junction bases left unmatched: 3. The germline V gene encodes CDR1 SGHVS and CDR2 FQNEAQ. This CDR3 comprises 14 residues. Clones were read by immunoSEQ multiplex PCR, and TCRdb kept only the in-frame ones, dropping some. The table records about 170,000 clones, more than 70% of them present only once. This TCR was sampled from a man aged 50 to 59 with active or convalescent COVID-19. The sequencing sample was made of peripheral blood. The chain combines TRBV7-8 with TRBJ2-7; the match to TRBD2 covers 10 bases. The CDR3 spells CASSPGTSAYEQYF. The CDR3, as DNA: TGTGCCAGCAGCCCCGGGACTAGCGCCTACGAGCAGTACTTC.